The sequence of this TCR beta chain was determined in a study of molecular identifiers for immune sequencing clone quantification (dated by TCRdb to between 2017 and 2018). For the study in its entirety: For a replicate experiment, RNA from around 20,000 or 100,000 naive CD8 T cells was divided into five aliquots, of which four were sequenced. The study was a methods study using CD8 T cells to benchmark molecular-identifier clustering-based TCR repertoire sequencing (MIDCIRS) and TCR RNA copy counting.

On this clonotype: It lacks a known antigen. Per-nucleotide qualities are absent, and no much larger clonotype sits a single base away.

At the junction V is shortened by 5 bases and J by 0 bases, with 11 bases in between. The CDR3 measures 14 amino acids from cysteine to phenylalanine. The only DNA kept is the CDR3, 42 bases in frame from the first base. CDR1 and CDR2 are read off the germline V gene (reference sequence) as MNHEY and SMNVEV. Libraries of naive CD8 T cells were built from about 21,000 to 970,000 sorted cells, with 10%, 30% or 50% of the purified RNA used. Naive CD8 T cells, defined as CD8+CD4-CCR7+CD45RA+, were FACS-sorted into RLT Plus buffer on a BD FACSAria II. To test detection sensitivity, Jurkat RNA equivalent to about ten TCR copies was spiked into samples of roughly 18,000-1,100,000 naive CD8 T cells. Enrichment of CD8 T cells was performed with RosetteSep CD8+ T Cell Enrichment Cocktail and Ficoll-Paque, after which ACK red cell lysis was carried out. Results the study describes overall, beyond this receptor: Identical TCR molecules sharing a barcode could cause highly expanded clone sizes to be underestimated. The naive libraries included spiked-in Jurkat TCR RNA (roughly nine copies' worth), and this RNA is not part of the donor repertoire. When barcode sub-clustering was omitted, TCR diversity was inflated by chimeric consensus sequences, with chimeras reaching as high as 47%. Spiked-in Jurkat TCR RNA equivalent to a single cell was reported to be detectable even among fewer than 1.2 million naive CD8 T cells. In CMV-specific effector cells, clones with more than 20 RNA copies accounted for over 97% of molecules, whereas in naive cells such clones accounted for under 1%. Around 2.9 recovered TCR RNA copies per cell were obtained by modeling, versus about 9.7 by digital PCR, implying a capture efficiency of 25% to 35%.

The library was produced with PCR. Sequencing was carried out with a NextSeq 500. Bulk TCR libraries were prepared as previously described, using TCR primers listed in Table S5. Purification of total RNA was performed with the Qiagen AllPrep DNA/RNA kit. Before analysis, reads from multiple sequencing runs of the same library were pooled. As for the authors' bioinformatics: Only reads with exact TCR constant sequence were kept, trimmed to 150 nt, and grouped by their 12-nt molecular barcodes. Reads in each barcode group were sub-clustered using a 15% Levenshtein threshold, and a quality-weighted consensus sequence was built for each RNA molecule. Non-functional sequences were filtered out, along with any lower-count sequence sitting one edit away from another sequence. Based on a fit of two negative binomial distributions, barcode sub-clusters having less than 20% of the maximum read count were discarded. TCRdb trimmed the raw reads at Q25, called clones with MiXCR and kept productive beta chains. Every entry covers one CDR3 protein and lists the most common genes and DNA from its rows. The V and J calls follow TCRdb's processing rather than the paper's. This sample lists more than 450,000 distinct CDR3 sequences; around 25% were detected once. The leading ten clones occupy 0.7% to 0.9% of the sample.

The chain uses TRBV27 and TRBJ2-7; no D gene call is confident. This clonotype originated in a human donor in good health. Some libraries in this study had Jurkat cell RNA spiked in. Sequenced material: naive CD8+ T cells from blood, with Jurkat cell RNA spiked in. The cell subset or site label on this specimen signifies: FACS-sorted CD8+CD4-CCR7+CD45RA+ naive T cells. The encoded CDR3 is CASSPYTSSYEQYF. The DNA sequence is TGTGCCAGCAGTCCTTACACGAGCTCCTACGAGCAGTACTTC.